A single sample gave rise to the 11 T cell receptor beta chains below, sequenced in a study of CD8 T cells in ankylosing spondylitis. TCRdb re-called the 5' RACE reads through MiXCR, storing one row per CDR3 protein. The sample includes tens of thousands of distinct CDR3 sequences, 27% of them seen just once. Sequencing was done on a sample of blood, either unsorted or a sorted T cell fraction (not recorded which). These receptors all stem from a male donor with ankylosing spondylitis or in good health (not recorded which).

The rearrangement uses TRBV20-1 and TRBJ2-2, with 10 bases identical to TRBD2. This CDR3 contains 16 residues. With 3 bases clipped from V and 3 bases from J, the junction kept 7 bases outside the gene matches. Germline V lookup: CDR1 DFQATT, CDR2 SNEGSKA (reference sequence). The CDR3 reads CSARGGLADHTGELFF. The CDR3, as DNA: TGCAGTGCTAGGGGAGGACTAGCGGACCACACCGGGGAGCTGTTTTTT.

This rearrangement joins TRBV19 to TRBJ2-3; D gene ambiguous. The CDR3 totals 13 residues. Germline V CDR1 and CDR2: LNHDA, SQIVND (reference sequence). Deletions cut 6 bases from V and 5 bases from J, with 12 bases between. The CDR3 reads CASRVPGRDTQYF. The DNA of the CDR3 is TGTGCCAGTAGGGTCCCCGGTAGAGATACGCAGTATTTT. The variable domain in full, with the rest retrieved from reference TRBV19 and TRBJ2-3, is DGGITQSPKYLFRKEGQNVTLSCEQNLNHDAMYWYRQDPGQGLRLIYYSQIVNDFQKGDIAEGYSVSREKKESFPLTVTSAQKNPTAFYLCASRVPGRDTQYFGPGTRLTVL.

This clonotype has more than one count but fewer than ten. CDR3 DNA: TGCAGTGCTAGTAGTACTAGCGGGAGTGTTAGCGAGCAGTACTTC. Residues: CSASSTSGSVSEQYF. The chain joins TRBV20-1 to TRBJ2-7, with 11 nucleotides matching TRBD2. This CDR3 has 15 residues. Trimming removed 3 bases from V and 6 bases from J; junction bases left unmatched: 10. The germline V gene encodes CDR1 DFQATT and CDR2 SNEGSKA (reference sequence).

This clonotype has just a few counts. The genes are TRBV6-2 or TRBV6-3 and TRBJ1-2; 7 bases align to TRBD1. Germline-derived CDR1 and CDR2 are MNHEY and SVGEGT. The CDR3 length is 13 residues. The trim removed 6 bases at V and 8 bases at J, leaving 9 bases unmatched. CDR3 sequence: CASRGTAIDGYTF. In nucleotides, the CDR3 is TGTGCCAGCAGGGGGACAGCGATTGACGGCTACACCTTC.

The V call is TRBV19, the J call TRBJ1-5, with D perhaps matching TRBD1 (5 bases). The V end lost 1 base, the J end lost 5 bases, and 12 bases lay between the germline ends. The length of the CDR3 is 15 residues. CDR1 LNHDA and CDR2 SQIVND come from the germline V gene (reference sequence). CDR3 nucleotide sequence: TGTGCCAGTAGTATAGCAAGGGGCGGGCATCAGCCCCAGCATTTT. Residues: CASSIARGGHQPQHF.

The count of this clonotype is one. V gene TRBV7-7 combines with J gene TRBJ1-5; 11 bases line up with TRBD1. CDR1 SSHAT and CDR2 FNYEAQ come from the germline V gene (reference sequence). Trimming took 7 bases from V and 5 from J; bases not matched to a gene: 7. The CDR3 runs 15 residues. As DNA, the CDR3 is TGTGCCAGCATCCGGACAGGGGGCCTCGATCAGCCCCAGCATTTT. Its protein is CASIRTGGLDQPQHF. Combining the CDR3 with reference TRBV7-7 and TRBJ1-5 gives the whole variable domain GAGVSQSPRYKVTKRGQDVTLRCDPISSHATLYWYQQALGQGPEFLTYFNYEAQPDKSGLPSDRFSAERPEGSISTLTIQRTEQRDSAMYRCASIRTGGLDQPQHFGDGTRLSIL.

This clonotype was seen a few times. The V call is TRBV29-1, the J call TRBJ2-7, with a tentative D call TRBD1 (7 bases). Looked up from germline, CDR1 is SQVTM and CDR2 is ANQGSEA. The CDR3 covers 14 residues. V was shortened by 7 bases and J by 0 bases, with 16 bases between the two germline ends. The CDR3 here is CSGVGGTVSYEQYF. The CDR3, as DNA: TGCAGCGGGGTAGGGGGGACAGTCTCCTACGAGCAGTACTTC.

This clonotype occurred many times. V is TRBV2 and J is TRBJ2-1; D is unclear. V was trimmed by 2 bases and J by 1 base, leaving 9 bases between them. CDR1 and CDR2 from the germline V gene are SNHLY and FYNNEI. This CDR3 contains 15 residues. CDR3 sequence (DNA): TGTGCCAGCAGTGAATATTCCCCATCCTACAATGAGCAGTTCTTC. This codes for CASSEYSPSYNEQFF.

This clonotype was picked up a small number of times. The CDR3: CAIHLGQGGEKLFF. The CDR3 coding sequence is TGTGCCATCCATTTGGGACAGGGGGGTGAAAAACTGTTTTTT. The chain has TRBV10-3 and TRBJ1-4; TRBD1 matches 11 bases. The CDR3 has 14 residues. Germline V gives CDR1 ENHRY, CDR2 SYGVKD. Trimming removed 8 bases from V and 7 bases from J; junction bases left unmatched: 6.

V gene TRBV20-1 combines with J gene TRBJ2-6; D not certain. This CDR3 is 14 amino acids long. CDR1 is DFQATT and CDR2 is SNEGSKA in the germline V gene (reference sequence). Trimming stripped 3 bases from V and 4 bases from J, with 10 bases between. CDR3: CSASATSGANVLTF. The CDR3 DNA is TGCAGTGCTAGTGCCACGAGCGGGGCCAACGTCCTGACTTTC.

This clonotype was seen only a few times. V usage is TRBV29-1 and J usage is TRBJ1-2; no clear D. The CDR3 totals 12 residues. Trimming stripped 5 bases from V and 6 bases from J, with 13 bases between. CDR1 is SQVTM and CDR2 is ANQGSEA in the germline V gene. CDR3 in DNA: TGCAGCGTTTCGCGACTCCGGGATGGCTACACCTTC. Encoded protein: CSVSRLRDGYTF.